Below, 3 T cell receptor beta chains from the same sample are listed, as sequenced in a study of blood T cells in healthy people across ages. Then a second PCR, running about 6 to 12 cycles, was carried out with a sample-barcoded 5' primer and a J-beta primer mix. TCRdb independently ran MiXCR on the 5' RACE reads; one entry per CDR3 protein. The profile shows approximately 2,000,000 distinct CDR3 sequences, 30% to 40% of them singletons. Sequenced: blood. Source of these receptors: a human donor in good health.

This clonotype was seen a handful of times. The J gene is TRBJ2-5, the V gene TRBV10-3, with 9 bases aligning to TRBD2. Trimming cost V 8 bases and J 1 base; bases outside gene matches: 2. This CDR3 is built from 13 residues. Per the germline V gene, CDR1 is ENHRY and CDR2 is SYGVKD. CDR3 coding DNA: TGTGCCATCGGTAGCGGGGGCCAAGAGACCCAGTACTTC. Translation gives CAIGSGGQETQYF.

The chain links TRBV7-2 to TRBJ2-3, with 8 bases identical to TRBD2. Germline lookup yields CDR1 SGHTA and CDR2 FQGNSA. This CDR3 has 17 residues. The trim removed 1 base at V and 1 base at J, leaving 7 bases unmatched. The CDR3, as DNA: TGTGCCAGCAGCTTAGATCTAGGGCGGGGGGGCACAGATACGCAGTATTTT. Amino acid sequence: CASSLDLGRGGTDTQYF.

The chain carries TRBV29-1 and TRBJ1-4, with 9 bases aligning to TRBD1. The CDR3 covers 12 residues. From germline, CDR1 is SQVTM and CDR2 ANQGSEA. The V gene end was trimmed by 7 bases and the J gene end by 10 bases; junction bases not matched to a gene: 7. In DNA form, the CDR3 reads TGCAGCGCACAGGGGGCGGAGGGAAAACTGTTTTTT. Translating it yields CSAQGAEGKLFF.